One and the same sample provided the 29 T cell receptor beta chains below, sequenced in a study of blood T cell repertoires in COVID-19. Sequencing used immunoSEQ multiplex PCR; TCRdb keeps in-frame clones, though not all of them. The table records about 100,000 clones, over 75% of them present only once. The sequencing sample was made of peripheral blood. These receptors all stem from a human donor in a cohort sampled during active COVID-19.

The CDR3 is CASSHGTGFTEAFF. The DNA of the CDR3 is TGCGCCAGCAGCCACGGGACAGGGTTCACTGAAGCTTTCTTT. The chain couples TRBV4-1 to TRBJ1-1, with 9 bases matching TRBD1. J was trimmed by 4 bases and V by 3 bases; bases with no gene match: 3. Germline V gives CDR1 MGHRA, CDR2 YSYEKL. CDR3 length: 14 residues.

The DNA for the CDR3 is TGTGCCAGCAGCTTAGGGCTGAACACAGATACGCAGTATTTT. The encoded protein is CASSLGLNTDTQYF. The gene calls are TRBV7-3 and TRBJ2-3, with D uncertain. Deletions cut 2 bases from V and 2 bases from J, with 8 bases between. This CDR3 has 14 amino acids. CDR1 is SGHTA and CDR2 is FQGTGA in the germline V gene.

The chain combines TRBV7-9 with TRBJ1-2; D remains unclear. CDR3 length: 15 residues. Germline V gene lookup returns CDR1 SEHNR and CDR2 FQNEAQ (reference sequence). Trimming took 7 bases from V and 7 from J, leaving 22 bases between them. The CDR3 sequence: CASTQRAVQRRGYTF. CDR3 in DNA: TGTGCCAGCACCCAGAGGGCGGTCCAGCGGCGTGGCTACACCTTC.

V gene TRBV9 combines with J gene TRBJ2-7; D possibly corresponds to TRBD1 (5 bases). Trimming stripped 0 bases from V and 1 base from J, with 8 bases between. The germline CDR1 and CDR2 sequences are SGDLS and YYNGEE. This CDR3 region has 14 residues. CDR3 sequence reads: CASSVDDSSYEQYF. The CDR3 DNA reads as TGTGCCAGCAGCGTAGACGACAGTTCCTACGAGCAGTACTTC.

J is TRBJ2-1 and V is TRBV18, with 8 bases aligning to TRBD2. The germline CDR1 and CDR2 sequences are KGHSH and LQKENI. The trim removed 6 bases at V and 6 bases at J, leaving 10 bases unmatched. The CDR3 consists of 15 residues. CDR3 DNA: TGTGCCAGCTCCCCTTCCCCGGCGGGAGGCAATGAGCAGTTCTTC. Protein sequence: CASSPSPAGGNEQFF.

The chain couples TRBV7-3 to TRBJ2-3; D not certain. The germline CDR1 and CDR2 sequences are SGHTA and FQGTGA. The CDR3 is made up of 14 amino acids. The V and J ends lost 2 bases and 6 bases respectively, with 12 bases between them. This CDR3 reads CASSLGPRSDTQYF. Here the CDR3 DNA reads TGTGCCAGCAGCTTAGGGCCGAGATCGGATACGCAGTATTTT.

This chain links TRBV19 with TRBJ1-1, with unresolved D. The CDR3 is 13 amino acids. V lost 1 base, J lost 5 bases, and 8 bases lay in between. Germline loops: CDR1 LNHDA, CDR2 SQIVND (reference sequence). CDR3 DNA: TGTGCCAGTAGTATAGCCCCCGGGACTGAAGCTTTCTTT. As protein: CASSIAPGTEAFF.

The chain links TRBV9 to TRBJ2-1, with 10 nucleotides matching TRBD2. This CDR3 is built from 16 residues. Germline V lookup: CDR1 SGDLS, CDR2 YYNGEE. After removal of 4 bases from V and 5 bases from J, the junction contained 9 bases not matched to a gene. The CDR3 DNA sequence: TGTGCCAGCAGCCCCGCGAGCGGGAGGGCAGACAATGAGCAGTTCTTC. Amino acids: CASSPASGRADNEQFF.

This chain's CDR3 is CASSHGGAGADTQYF. CDR3 DNA: TGTGCCAGCAGCCACGGGGGGGCGGGAGCAGATACGCAGTATTTT. The chain combines TRBV3-1 (or the pseudogene TRBV3-2) with TRBJ2-3; 8 nucleotides line up with TRBD2. Germline V gene lookup returns CDR1 LGHDT and CDR2 YNNKEL (reference sequence). The CDR3 length is 15 residues. The V and J ends lost 3 bases and 4 bases, in that order; junction bases with no gene match: 6.

The chain uses TRBV19 and TRBJ1-4; 8 nucleotides match TRBD1. V shed 5 bases and J 3 bases; nucleotides not matched to a gene: 5. This CDR3 is built from 15 residues. CDR1 is LNHDA, CDR2 SQIVND, per germline (reference sequence). DNA of the CDR3: TGTGCCAGTAGTTTTCGGACAGGGTCTAATGAAAAACTGTTTTTT. Translating it yields CASSFRTGSNEKLFF.

This chain joins TRBV6-5 and TRBJ2-7, with unresolved D. The CDR3 contains 14 residues. V lost 4 bases and J lost 1, with 11 bases in between. CDR1 and CDR2 (germline): MNHEY, SVGAGI. For the CDR3, the DNA is TGTGCCAGCAGTTCCGACAAGACATCCTACGAGCAGTACTTC. It is translated as CASSSDKTSYEQYF.

The chain recombines TRBV27 with TRBJ2-5, with 7 bases identical to TRBD2. Germline CDR1 is MNHEY and CDR2 is SMNVEV (reference sequence). The CDR3 sequence is 14 residues long. With V trimmed by 3 bases and J by 4 bases, 5 bases remained unmatched. The CDR3 DNA reads as TGTGCCAGCAGTTTGGCGGGAGCGGGAGAGACCCAGTACTTC. This sequence encodes CASSLAGAGETQYF.

This chain joins TRBV19 and TRBJ1-1; D call uncertain. CDR1 and CDR2 from the germline V gene are LNHDA and SQIVND (reference sequence). V lost 1 base and J 9 bases, leaving 12 bases between the germline ends. The CDR3 is 13 amino acids. The CDR3 DNA reads as TGTGCCAGTAGTATAGGGACTGGAAATCAAGCTTTCTTT. Its protein product is CASSIGTGNQAFF.

This chain links TRBV4-2 with TRBJ1-4, with D perhaps TRBD1 (6 bases). This CDR3 contains 15 residues. V was clipped by 1 base and J by 4 bases, with 10 bases between them. Germline CDR1 LGHNA, CDR2 YNFKEQ. CDR3 DNA: TGTGCCAGCAGCCAAGGGCCACAGGGTAATGAAAAACTGTTTTTT. Protein: CASSQGPQGNEKLFF.

V gene TRBV7-3 combines with J gene TRBJ2-1; 15 bases are shared with TRBD2. The junction had 6 bases not matched to a gene; V was cut back by 5 bases and J by 7 bases. The V gene's germline CDR1 is SGHTA and CDR2 FQGTGA. CDR3 length: 16 amino acids. CDR3 nucleotides: TGTGCCAGCAGCCGAGGGACTAGCGGGAGGAATAATGAGCAGTTCTTC. Translated, it gives CASSRGTSGRNNEQFF.

The rearrangement links TRBV28 to TRBJ1-6; 9 bases are shared with TRBD1. Germline V gene lookup returns CDR1 MDHEN and CDR2 SYDVKM. The CDR3 totals 15 residues. The ends lost 4 bases at V and 10 bases at J; junction bases unmatched: 8. CDR3 in amino acids: CASSSPQGAWSPLHF. The CDR3 bases are TGTGCCAGCAGTTCCCCACAGGGGGCTTGGTCACCCCTCCACTTT.

The gene calls are TRBV9 and TRBJ2-7; D may be TRBD2 (5 bases). This CDR3 comprises 14 residues. Trimming stripped 0 bases from V and 5 bases from J, with 12 bases between. In germline, CDR1 is SGDLS, CDR2 YYNGEE. CDR3 bases: TGTGCCAGCAGCGTAGCGGGAAAGGTAGACGAGCAGTACTTC. Amino acids: CASSVAGKVDEQYF.

This clone was seen only a few times. The rearrangement links TRBV6-5 to TRBJ1-5, with unresolved D. Germline CDR1 and CDR2: MNHEY and SVGAGI. V lost 8 bases to trimming and J lost 3 bases, with 14 bases between them. There are 14 residues in the CDR3. The CDR3 loop is CASHLTADNQPQHF. The CDR3, as DNA: TGTGCCAGCCACTTGACGGCGGACAATCAGCCCCAGCATTTT.

The CDR3 DNA reads as TGTGCCAGCAGTTCCATCACTGAAGCTTTCTTT. Amino acid sequence: CASSSITEAFF. This chain joins TRBV6-5 and TRBJ1-1; D remains ambiguous. This CDR3 spans 11 amino acids. The ends were cut back, 4 bases at V and 4 bases at J, with 4 bases in the middle. Germline CDR1 and CDR2: MNHEY and SVGAGI.

This clone came up a few times. V gene TRBV7-9 combines with J gene TRBJ1-2, with 7 bases fitting TRBD1. Looked up from germline, CDR1 is SEHNR and CDR2 is FQNEAQ (reference sequence). The CDR3 totals 15 residues. The V segment lost 0 bases and the J segment 8 bases; nucleotides outside the gene matches: 9. The CDR3 sequence is CASSLAGQGGRGYTF. Written as DNA, the CDR3 is TGTGCCAGCAGCTTAGCAGGTCAGGGGGGACGAGGCTACACCTTC.

The chain couples TRBV5-1 to TRBJ2-7, with 7 bases lining up with TRBD2. The trim removed 1 base at V and 5 bases at J, leaving 9 bases unmatched. The CDR3 runs to 15 residues. CDR1 is SGHRS and CDR2 is YFSETQ in the germline V gene. The CDR3 nucleotides are TGCGCCAGCAGCTTGTGGGCGGGGGTTAGAGACGAGCAGTACTTC. Translated: CASSLWAGVRDEQYF.

The rearrangement links TRBV20-1 to TRBJ2-7; D is uncertain. The CDR3 loop spans 11 amino acids. V lost 7 bases and J lost 6, with 13 bases in between. Germline lookup yields CDR1 DFQATT and CDR2 SNEGSKA (reference sequence). CDR3 nucleotide sequence: TGCAGTGGTGAGGAGTACGGCGAGCAGTACTTC. It is translated as CSGEEYGEQYF.

This rearrangement joins TRBV18 to TRBJ1-2; a possible D gene is TRBD1 (5 bases). V was cut by 5 bases and J by 2 bases, with 18 bases left in between. The CDR3 is made up of 16 amino acids. Germline V gives CDR1 KGHSH, CDR2 LQKENI. The CDR3 nucleotides read TGTGCCAGCTCAGTAAGGACGGACCCAGGGAACTATGGCTACACCTTC. It yields the protein CASSVRTDPGNYGYTF.

This chain links TRBV7-2 with TRBJ1-2, with a possible D match to TRBD1 (5 bases). The germline V and J ends were trimmed by 1 base and 4 bases, with 10 bases remaining between them. The length of the CDR3 is 14 residues. Germline CDR1 SGHTA, CDR2 FQGNSA. CDR3 nucleotides: TGTGCCAGCAGCTTAGAGACAGATCTCTATGGCTACACCTTC. Amino acid sequence: CASSLETDLYGYTF.

V usage is TRBV11-2 and J usage is TRBJ2-7, with 13 bases that match TRBD2. Germline CDR1 SGHAT, CDR2 FQNNGV. After removal of 1 base from V and 5 bases from J, the junction contained 8 bases not matched to a gene. The CDR3 contains 17 residues. The CDR3 region has the DNA TGTGCCAGCAGCTTAGGCTGGACTAGCGGGAGTACCCACGAGCAGTACTTC. Amino acids: CASSLGWTSGSTHEQYF.

CDR3 amino acids: CASSLSMTSGNTGELFF. As DNA, the CDR3 is TGTGCCAGCAGCTTATCAATGACTAGCGGGAACACCGGGGAGCTGTTTTTT. The V gene is TRBV9, the J gene TRBJ2-2; TRBD2 matches at 9 bases. CDR1 SGDLS and CDR2 YYNGEE come from the germline V gene. The CDR3 runs to 17 residues. Losses at the gene ends were 4 bases for V and 1 base for J; bases not matched to a gene: 8.

The chain links TRBV29-1 to TRBJ1-2; 12 nucleotides match TRBD1. The CDR3 contains 17 residues. Germline V lookup: CDR1 SQVTM, CDR2 ANQGSEA. Trimming cost V 4 bases and J 4 bases; bases outside gene matches: 13. CDR3 DNA: TGCAGCGTTGGGGAGGGGGGACAGGGGGCGCTAGGCTATGGCTACACCTTC. Amino acids: CSVGEGGQGALGYGYTF. Based on the CDR3 plus reference TRBV29-1 and TRBJ1-2, the full variable domain is SAVISQKPSRDICQRGTSLTIQCQVDSQVTMMFWYRQQPGQSLTLIATANQGSEATYESGFVIDKFPISRPNLTFSTLTVSNMSPEDSSIYLCSVGEGGQGALGYGYTFGSGTRLTVV.

V gene TRBV9 combines with J gene TRBJ1-2, with D unclear. V lost 0 bases to trimming and J lost 8 bases, with 14 bases between them. CDR3 size: 14 residues. Germline V gene lookup returns CDR1 SGDLS and CDR2 YYNGEE. This chain's CDR3 is CASSVGGPLRGYTF. CDR3 DNA sequence: TGTGCCAGCAGCGTAGGCGGCCCCCTGAGGGGCTACACCTTC.

The chain employs TRBV19 and TRBJ1-5; the match to TRBD1 covers 8 bases. Unmatched junction bases numbered 1, after V lost 3 bases and J lost 0 bases. In germline, CDR1 is LNHDA, CDR2 SQIVND (reference sequence). The CDR3 length is 15 residues. The DNA for the CDR3 is TGTGCCAGTAGTATGCAGGGGGCTAGCAATCAGCCCCAGCATTTT. This translates into CASSMQGASNQPQHF. The full variable domain, its missing parts supplied by reference TRBV19 and TRBJ1-5, is DGGITQSPKYLFRKEGQNVTLSCEQNLNHDAMYWYRQDPGQGLRLIYYSQIVNDFQKGDIAEGYSVSREKKESFPLTVTSAQKNPTAFYLCASSMQGASNQPQHFGDGTRLSIL.